This T cell receptor beta chain comes out of a study of identical twins. This clonotype was counted ten times or more. Its antigen is still unknown. TCRdb independently ran MiXCR on the 5' RACE reads; one entry per CDR3 protein. The repertoire includes just under 650,000 distinct CDR3 sequences, about 7.6% of them detected once, and around 1.6% sits in the top ten. Study-level findings and limits: With beta out-of-frame sequences, excess sharing by twins was weaker.

This CDR3 is 14 amino acids long. Trimming cost V 2 bases and J 2 bases, with 11 bases left between them. Germline-derived CDR1 and CDR2 are SGHDT and YYEEEE. Another study also made use of these data, one on yellow fever vaccine responses in identical twins.

The sequence was collected from a woman aged 18-29 years in good health. The chain combines TRBV5-6 with TRBJ2-7, with no clear D. Material: PBMCs. The CDR3 DNA reads TGTGCCAGCAGCTTTATTGACTTCACCTACGAGCAGTACTTC. Translating it yields CASSFIDFTYEQYF.